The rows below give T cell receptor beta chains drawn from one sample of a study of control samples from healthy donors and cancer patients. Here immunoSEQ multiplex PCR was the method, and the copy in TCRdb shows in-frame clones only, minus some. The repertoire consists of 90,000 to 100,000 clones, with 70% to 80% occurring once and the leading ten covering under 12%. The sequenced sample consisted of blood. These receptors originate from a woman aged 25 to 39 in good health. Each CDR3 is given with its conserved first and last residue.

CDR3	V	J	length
CSVFRAPRTFFNQPQHF	TRBV29-1	TRBJ1-5	17
CASSQGPGQQNIQYF	TRBV4-1	TRBJ2-4	15
CASSLGGAGGDTQYF	TRBV7-9	TRBJ2-3	15
CASSFWGTNTGELFF	TRBV5-4	TRBJ2-2	15
CASSQAGTSGGWDTGELFF	TRBV4-2	TRBJ2-2	19
CATSQEVDRLIEAFF	TRBV15	TRBJ1-1	15
CASSDSRGSSPLHF	TRBV28	TRBJ1-6	14
CASSAAGGADTGELFF	TRBV9	TRBJ2-2	16
CASSLGSRLDTGELFF	TRBV9	TRBJ2-2	16
CASSQVHSNQPQHF	TRBV4-1	TRBJ1-5	14
CASSPIVGTDTQYF	TRBV11-2	TRBJ2-3	14
CASVGDKDEQYF	TRBV12-3/TRBV12-4	TRBJ2-7	12
CASSWNSRSRGYTF	TRBV5-1	TRBJ1-2	14
CASSLEGASYNSPLHF	TRBV7-9	TRBJ1-6	16
CASNTLGGRADTQYF	TRBV19	TRBJ2-3	15
CASSRAGTAKGTQYF	TRBV6-2/TRBV6-3	TRBJ2-5	15
CASSPQDRPNSPLHF	TRBV18	TRBJ1-6	15
CASSIPAGVNTEAFF	TRBV19	TRBJ1-1	15
CSVEDRVGPTDTQYF	TRBV29-1	TRBJ2-3	15
CASSLVAGNSPLHF	TRBV5-6	TRBJ1-6	14
CASSIALPRDPSNQPQHF	TRBV19	TRBJ1-5	18